These T cell receptor beta chains were read from a single sample in a study of blood T cell repertoires in COVID-19. Only in-frame clones appear in the TCRdb table, and some are missing; sequencing was by immunoSEQ multiplex PCR. This sample has fewer than 200,000 clones, with about 85% found just once. The sample consisted of PBMCs or T cells enriched from blood (not recorded which). These receptors originate from a woman aged 40 to 49 with acute COVID-19. The CDR3 runs from the conserved cysteine through the conserved F or W. Each record gives: clone size, D gene, J gene, V gene, CDR3 protein, CDR3 DNA. D genes are given only for firm matches. Not all rows give a size; the values are once, few, many and, for expanded clones, a class.

few,-,TRBJ2-3,TRBV10-3,CAISESSMGGGSNTQYF,TGTGCCATCAGTGAGTCCTCGATGGGCGGGGGCAGCAATACGCAGTATTTT
-,TRBD2,TRBJ2-1,TRBV27,CASSFAGGPIGYNEQFF,TGTGCCAGCAGTTTTGCGGGAGGGCCAATCGGGTACAATGAGCAGTTCTTC
-,TRBD1,TRBJ1-2,TRBV19,CASSRTGTYGYTF,TGTGCCAGTAGTAGGACAGGGACCTATGGCTACACCTTC
-,-,TRBJ2-7,TRBV7-8,CASSVAGSIREQYF,TGTGCCAGCAGCGTTGCAGGGTCCATCCGCGAGCAGTACTTC
-,-,TRBJ1-4,TRBV6-5,CASSYGGAANEKLFF,TGTGCCAGCAGTTACGGCGGGGCAGCTAATGAAAAACTGTTTTTT
few,TRBD2,TRBJ2-7,TRBV4-2,CASSRTLAGDSYEQYF,TGTGCCAGCAGCCGAACGCTAGCGGGGGACTCCTACGAGCAGTACTTC
few,-,TRBJ2-1,TRBV9,CASSVDSNEQFF,TGTGCCAGCAGCGTAGATTCAAATGAGCAGTTCTTC
-,-,TRBJ1-5,TRBV29-1,CSVLLIPRGRESQPQHF,TGCAGCGTGCTTCTAATCCCCAGGGGCAGGGAAAGTCAGCCCCAGCATTTT
-,-,TRBJ2-4,TRBV4-2,CASSQEGSRGSKNIQYF,TGTGCCAGCAGCCAAGAAGGTAGCCGCGGCAGCAAAAACATTCAGTACTTC
-,TRBD2,TRBJ2-3,TRBV2,CASRGLVATDTQYF,TGTGCCAGCAGGGGACTAGTAGCCACAGATACGCAGTATTTT
-,-,TRBJ2-2,TRBV5-1,CASSLVQGNTGELFF,TGCGCCAGCAGCTTGGTGCAGGGAAACACCGGGGAGCTGTTTTTT
-,TRBD1,TRBJ2-5,TRBV11-3,CASSPRDRYSETQYF,TGTGCCAGCAGCCCTAGGGACAGGTATTCAGAGACCCAGTACTTC
-,-,TRBJ1-3,TRBV12-3/TRBV12-4,CASLSSGNTIYF,TGTGCCAGTTTATCCTCTGGAAACACCATATATTTT
-,-,TRBJ2-7,TRBV5-4,CASSSDRVGQYF,TGTGCCAGCAGCTCAGATCGGGTTGGGCAGTACTTC
-,TRBD1,TRBJ1-1,TRBV9,CASSPQGGGNTEAFF,TGTGCCAGCAGCCCTCAGGGGGGCGGGAACACTGAAGCTTTCTTT
once,TRBD1,TRBJ2-5,TRBV2,CASSEGDRGASETQYF,TGTGCCAGCAGTGAAGGAGACAGGGGGGCTTCAGAGACCCAGTACTTC
-,-,TRBJ1-4,TRBV19,CASTITGTGEKLFF,TGTGCCAGTACGATTACGGGTACCGGTGAAAAACTGTTTTTT
-,TRBD2,TRBJ2-2,TRBV11-3,CASSSQREGRDTGELFF,TGTGCCAGCAGCTCCCAGCGGGAGGGCCGTGACACCGGGGAGCTGTTTTTT
-,TRBD1,TRBJ2-5,TRBV7-9,CASSLRGLRGLETQYF,TGTGCCAGCAGCTTACGGGGACTCAGGGGGCTTGAGACCCAGTACTTC
-,TRBD1,TRBJ1-5,TRBV5-1,CASSPGTGGSGNQPQHF,TGCGCCAGCAGCCCCGGGACAGGGGGCTCCGGCAATCAGCCCCAGCATTTT
-,TRBD2,TRBJ2-1,TRBV18,CASSPSLAEGWNEQFF,TGTGCCAGCTCACCCTCGCTAGCGGAGGGGTGGAATGAGCAGTTCTTC
-,TRBD1,TRBJ1-1,TRBV10-2,CASSESRQGSVRNTEAFF,TGCGCCAGCAGTGAGAGTCGACAGGGTTCGGTGAGGAACACTGAAGCTTTCTTT
-,-,TRBJ1-2,TRBV13,CASSSLIPAAYGYTF,TGTGCCAGCAGCTCCCTGATTCCAGCGGCCTATGGCTACACCTTC
-,TRBD1,TRBJ2-1,TRBV27,CASRGQGPYWGGYNEQFF,TGTGCCAGCAGGGGACAGGGGCCTTATTGGGGAGGATACAATGAGCAGTTCTTC
-,-,TRBJ2-7,TRBV27,CASSPTTGSYEQYF,TGTGCCAGCAGCCCCACGACAGGCTCCTACGAGCAGTACTTC
-,-,TRBJ2-5,TRBV6-1,CASSPRTNQETQYF,TGTGCCAGCAGTCCACGGACTAATCAAGAGACCCAGTACTTC
-,-,TRBJ1-6,TRBV2,CASSDATLYNSPLHF,TGTGCCAGCAGTGACGCTACCCTCTATAATTCACCCCTCCACTTT
-,-,TRBJ1-1,TRBV18,CASSLNRAGVTEAFF,TGTGCCAGCTCACTCAATCGCGCAGGGGTCACTGAAGCTTTCTTT
once,TRBD1,TRBJ2-7,TRBV6-5,CASSYSGGGVDEQYF,TGTGCCAGCAGTTACTCAGGGGGCGGCGTGGACGAGCAGTACTTC
-,-,TRBJ1-2,TRBV27,CASSPNGGRPGGYTF,TGTGCCAGCAGTCCCAACGGGGGTCGACCGGGTGGCTACACCTTC
-,TRBD1,TRBJ2-3,TRBV11-2,CASSHGTGTDTQYF,TGTGCCAGCAGCCATGGGACAGGCACAGATACGCAGTATTTT
once,TRBD2,TRBJ2-1,TRBV19,CASSGLAGVGSYNEQFF,TGTGCCAGTAGCGGGCTAGCGGGGGTGGGCTCCTACAATGAGCAGTTCTTC
-,TRBD1,TRBJ2-3,TRBV5-1,CASSLRITSTGGSTDTQYF,TGCGCCAGCAGCCTGAGAATCACCTCGACAGGGGGCTCCACAGATACGCAGTATTTT